The clone carrying this T cell receptor (beta chain) was recorded a few times. Assay used: immunoSEQ multiplex PCR; TCRdb lists only in-frame clones, some missing. This table holds about 110,000 clones, 75% to 85% found once. This specimen comes from a study of blood T cell repertoires in COVID-19. As for the study in general: Researchers got acute and convalescent COVID-19 samples from the United States, Italy and Spain.

V lost 4 bases, J lost 1 base, and 7 bases lay in between. There are 13 residues in the CDR3. Germline lookup yields CDR1 SNHLY and CDR2 FYNNEI. The sequence derives from an elderly man with COVID-19, enrolled during active disease. This chain connects TRBV2 to TRBJ1-1; unclear D gene. Sequenced input: peripheral blood. CDR3 bases: TGTGCCAGCAGTGCATCAGGGAACACTGAAGCTTTCTTT. This gives the protein CASSASGNTEAFF.